The rows below give T cell receptor beta chains drawn from one sample of a study of cytomegalovirus exposure and HLA in healthy donors. Profiling relied on immunoSEQ multiplex PCR, and the TCRdb table lists in-frame clones only, not all of them. The data show approximately 190,000 clones, over 65% seen once. The sample comprised PBMCs. Source of these receptors: a woman aged 45-65 years in good health and CMV-seropositive. The CDR3 runs from the conserved cysteine through the conserved F or W. D genes are given only for firm matches. Not all rows give a size; the values are once, few, many and, for expanded clones, a class.

j_call: TRBJ1-5
v_call: TRBV5-8
d_call: TRBD1
clone_size: .
cdr3_aa: CASRSTGGLNQPQHF
cdr3_nt: TGTGCCAGCAGATCGACAGGGGGCCTCAATCAGCCCCAGCATTTT

j_call: TRBJ1-2
v_call: TRBV11-2
d_call: .
clone_size: .
cdr3_aa: CASSLVQASNGYTF
cdr3_nt: TGTGCCAGCAGCTTAGTGCAGGCCTCGAATGGCTACACCTTC

j_call: TRBJ1-2
v_call: TRBV19
d_call: TRBD1
clone_size: once
cdr3_aa: CASSMRTGYNGYTF
cdr3_nt: TGTGCCAGTAGTATGCGGACAGGGTATAATGGCTACACCTTC

j_call: TRBJ2-7
v_call: TRBV11-2
d_call: TRBD1
clone_size: .
cdr3_aa: CASSLDRTGGRAYEQYF
cdr3_nt: TGTGCCAGCAGCTTAGATCGGACAGGGGGCCGTGCCTACGAGCAGTACTTC

j_call: TRBJ1-5
v_call: TRBV2
d_call: .
clone_size: .
cdr3_aa: CASSETSRSNQPQHF
cdr3_nt: TGTGCCAGCAGTGAAACATCCCGCTCCAATCAGCCCCAGCATTTT

j_call: TRBJ2-7
v_call: TRBV7-9
d_call: TRBD2
clone_size: once
cdr3_aa: CASRNGGLVDEQYF
cdr3_nt: TGTGCCAGCAGGAACGGGGGGTTAGTCGACGAGCAGTACTTC

j_call: TRBJ1-1
v_call: TRBV7-9
d_call: .
clone_size: .
cdr3_aa: CASRPQGGVEAFF
cdr3_nt: TGTGCCAGCAGACCACAGGGAGGGGTAGAAGCTTTCTTT

j_call: TRBJ2-5
v_call: TRBV18
d_call: .
clone_size: .
cdr3_aa: CASSRPGETQYF
cdr3_nt: TGTGCCAGCTCACGGCCGGGAGAGACCCAGTACTTC

j_call: TRBJ2-5
v_call: TRBV9
d_call: TRBD1
clone_size: .
cdr3_aa: CASSVTGQGGRETQYF
cdr3_nt: TGTGCCAGCAGCGTTACTGGACAGGGAGGAAGAGAGACCCAGTACTTC

j_call: TRBJ1-4
v_call: TRBV4-2
d_call: .
clone_size: .
cdr3_aa: CASSSGGSTRANEKLFF
cdr3_nt: TGTGCCAGCAGTTCGGGGGGCTCGACCCGGGCTAATGAAAAACTGTTTTTT

j_call: TRBJ2-7
v_call: TRBV4-1
d_call: TRBD1
clone_size: .
cdr3_aa: CASSLGPTDRVSYEQYF
cdr3_nt: TGCGCCAGCAGCCTCGGCCCTACGGACAGGGTATCCTACGAGCAGTACTTC

j_call: TRBJ2-7
v_call: TRBV7-9
d_call: TRBD2
clone_size: once
cdr3_aa: CASSIWTSGAFYEQYF
cdr3_nt: TGTGCCAGCAGCATATGGACTAGCGGGGCCTTCTACGAGCAGTACTTC

j_call: TRBJ1-4
v_call: TRBV29-1
d_call: .
clone_size: .
cdr3_aa: CSLFTLGGLDGEKLFF
cdr3_nt: TGCAGCCTATTTACCCTGGGAGGGTTGGACGGTGAAAAACTGTTTTTT

j_call: TRBJ1-1
v_call: TRBV6-6
d_call: .
clone_size: .
cdr3_aa: CASSWTIMGTEAFF
cdr3_nt: TGTGCCAGCAGTTGGACAATCATGGGCACTGAAGCTTTCTTT

j_call: TRBJ2-5
v_call: TRBV4-1
d_call: .
clone_size: few
cdr3_aa: CASSQVAGAETQYF
cdr3_nt: TGCGCCAGCAGCCAAGTTGCGGGGGCAGAGACCCAGTACTTC

j_call: TRBJ2-1
v_call: TRBV27
d_call: TRBD2
clone_size: .
cdr3_aa: CASSPVSGGYNEQFF
cdr3_nt: TGTGCCAGCAGCCCCGTTAGCGGGGGCTACAATGAGCAGTTCTTC

j_call: TRBJ2-1
v_call: TRBV6-5
d_call: TRBD2
clone_size: .
cdr3_aa: CASSYASLAGGREQFF
cdr3_nt: TGTGCCAGCAGTTACGCCAGTCTAGCGGGGGGGCGGGAGCAGTTCTTC

j_call: TRBJ2-5
v_call: TRBV7-6
d_call: .
clone_size: .
cdr3_aa: CASSWNLVHDTKETQYF
cdr3_nt: TGTGCCAGCAGCTGGAACCTGGTACACGACACCAAAGAGACCCAGTACTTC

j_call: TRBJ2-5
v_call: TRBV7-2
d_call: .
clone_size: .
cdr3_aa: CASSLVVNQETQYF
cdr3_nt: TGTGCCAGCAGCTTAGTTGTTAACCAAGAGACCCAGTACTTC

j_call: TRBJ2-7
v_call: TRBV27
d_call: TRBD2
clone_size: .
cdr3_aa: CASSFGTRSIEQYF
cdr3_nt: TGTGCCAGCAGTTTTGGGACTAGGTCCATCGAGCAGTACTTC

j_call: TRBJ1-1
v_call: TRBV6-5
d_call: .
clone_size: .
cdr3_aa: CASSYSEGTTEAFF
cdr3_nt: TGTGCCAGCAGTTACTCGGAGGGGACCACTGAAGCTTTCTTT

j_call: TRBJ2-7
v_call: TRBV5-1
d_call: TRBD2
clone_size: .
cdr3_aa: CASSWGGTGLSYEQYF
cdr3_nt: TGCGCCAGCAGCTGGGGGGGTACAGGTTTATCCTACGAGCAGTACTTC

j_call: TRBJ1-2
v_call: TRBV6-1
d_call: .
clone_size: .
cdr3_aa: CASSPGGYGYTF
cdr3_nt: TGTGCCAGCAGCCCCGGGGGGTATGGCTACACCTTC

j_call: TRBJ1-1
v_call: TRBV30
d_call: .
clone_size: .
cdr3_aa: CALRGLNTEAFF
cdr3_nt: TGTGCCCTCCGCGGCCTGAACACTGAAGCTTTCTTT

j_call: TRBJ2-3
v_call: TRBV23-1
d_call: .
clone_size: .
cdr3_aa: CASSQSRDSTDTQYF
cdr3_nt: TGCGCCAGCAGTCAATCCAGGGATAGCACAGATACGCAGTATTTT

j_call: TRBJ1-2
v_call: TRBV5-6
d_call: .
clone_size: .
cdr3_aa: CASSLGGRGGYTF
cdr3_nt: TGTGCCAGCAGCTTGGGAGGCAGGGGAGGCTACACCTTC

j_call: TRBJ2-2
v_call: TRBV6-5
d_call: .
clone_size: .
cdr3_aa: CASTLSGINTGELFF
cdr3_nt: TGTGCCAGCACCCTGTCCGGGATTAACACCGGGGAGCTGTTTTTT

j_call: TRBJ1-3
v_call: TRBV5-5
d_call: .
clone_size: few
cdr3_aa: CASSSELTSGNTIYF
cdr3_nt: TGTGCCAGCAGCAGTGAACTCACCTCTGGAAACACCATATATTTT

j_call: TRBJ1-6
v_call: TRBV6-5
d_call: .
clone_size: .
cdr3_aa: CATEGGKGNSPLHF
cdr3_nt: TGTGCCACCGAGGGGGGGAAGGGGAATTCACCCCTCCACTTT

j_call: TRBJ1-4
v_call: TRBV30
d_call: .
clone_size: .
cdr3_aa: CAWSFSNEKLFF
cdr3_nt: TGTGCCTGGAGTTTTAGTAATGAAAAACTGTTTTTT

j_call: TRBJ1-2
v_call: TRBV6-1
d_call: TRBD1
clone_size: .
cdr3_aa: CVSSESGWTGDYGYTF
cdr3_nt: TGTGTCAGCAGTGAAAGCGGATGGACAGGGGACTATGGCTACACCTTC

j_call: TRBJ2-5
v_call: TRBV4-1
d_call: TRBD2
clone_size: once
cdr3_aa: CASSQGAGGQETQYF
cdr3_nt: TGCGCCAGCAGCCAAGGGGCGGGGGGCCAAGAGACCCAGTACTTC

j_call: TRBJ1-1
v_call: TRBV6-5
d_call: TRBD1
clone_size: .
cdr3_aa: CASSFTGGDTEAFF
cdr3_nt: TGTGCCAGCAGCTTTACAGGGGGGGACACTGAAGCTTTCTTT

j_call: TRBJ1-1
v_call: TRBV6-6
d_call: TRBD1
clone_size: few
cdr3_aa: CASSPGQNEAFF
cdr3_nt: TGTGCCAGCAGCCCGGGACAGAATGAAGCTTTCTTT

j_call: TRBJ1-2
v_call: TRBV18
d_call: TRBD1
clone_size: .
cdr3_aa: CASSMYRGPEGYTF
cdr3_nt: TGTGCCAGCTCAATGTACAGGGGGCCGGAAGGCTACACCTTC

j_call: TRBJ2-7
v_call: TRBV5-4
d_call: TRBD2
clone_size: .
cdr3_aa: CASSLSSGGAVGTYEQYF
cdr3_nt: TGTGCCAGCAGCTTGAGTAGCGGGGGGGCGGTGGGGACCTACGAGCAGTACTTC

j_call: TRBJ2-7
v_call: TRBV29-1
d_call: .
clone_size: .
cdr3_aa: CSVERGHHPYEQYF
cdr3_nt: TGCAGCGTTGAGAGGGGACACCACCCCTACGAGCAGTACTTC

j_call: TRBJ2-5
v_call: TRBV19
d_call: .
clone_size: .
cdr3_aa: CASSIGQGLEETQYF
cdr3_nt: TGTGCCAGTAGTATTGGCCAGGGTTTAGAAGAGACCCAGTACTTC

j_call: TRBJ2-7
v_call: TRBV6-1
d_call: TRBD2
clone_size: .
cdr3_aa: CASRTSGVYEQYF
cdr3_nt: TGTGCCAGTCGGACTAGCGGGGTCTACGAGCAGTACTTC

j_call: TRBJ1-3
v_call: TRBV11-2
d_call: TRBD1
clone_size: .
cdr3_aa: CASSIDRGFSGNTIYF
cdr3_nt: TGTGCCAGCAGCATAGACAGGGGGTTCTCTGGAAACACCATATATTTT

j_call: TRBJ2-5
v_call: TRBV9
d_call: TRBD2
clone_size: few
cdr3_aa: CASSVGGGGQETQYF
cdr3_nt: TGTGCCAGCAGCGTAGGGGGGGGAGGGCAAGAGACCCAGTACTTC

j_call: TRBJ1-1
v_call: TRBV9
d_call: .
clone_size: .
cdr3_aa: CASSVGSNTEAFF
cdr3_nt: TGTGCCAGCAGCGTAGGCAGTAACACTGAAGCTTTCTTT

j_call: TRBJ2-6
v_call: TRBV7-2
d_call: .
clone_size: .
cdr3_aa: CASSARVVNSGANVLTF
cdr3_nt: TGTGCCAGCAGCGCCCGGGTCGTAAACTCTGGGGCCAACGTCCTGACTTTC

j_call: TRBJ2-1
v_call: TRBV4-1
d_call: TRBD2
clone_size: .
cdr3_aa: CASSLIGTSVHEQFF
cdr3_nt: TGCGCCAGCAGCCTAATCGGGACTAGCGTCCATGAGCAGTTCTTC

j_call: TRBJ2-7
v_call: TRBV6-5
d_call: TRBD2
clone_size: .
cdr3_aa: CASSRFSGGAYEQYF
cdr3_nt: TGTGCCAGCAGTCGATTTAGCGGGGGGGCCTACGAGCAGTACTTC

j_call: TRBJ1-2
v_call: TRBV14
d_call: .
clone_size: .
cdr3_aa: CASSERRGEANYGYTF
cdr3_nt: TGTGCCAGCAGCGAGAGGCGAGGGGAGGCTAACTATGGCTACACCTTC

j_call: TRBJ1-3
v_call: TRBV5-1
d_call: TRBD1
clone_size: few
cdr3_aa: CASSLMSQGISGNTIYF
cdr3_nt: TGCGCCAGCAGCCTCATGTCACAGGGGATCTCTGGAAACACCATATATTTT

j_call: TRBJ2-5
v_call: TRBV21-1
d_call: .
clone_size: .
cdr3_aa: CASSIKGWGETQYF
cdr3_nt: TGTGCCAGCAGCATTAAGGGGTGGGGTGAGACCCAGTACTTC

j_call: TRBJ2-7
v_call: TRBV4-1
d_call: TRBD2
clone_size: .
cdr3_aa: CASSQGLAGVSYEQYF
cdr3_nt: TGCGCCAGCAGCCAGGGACTAGCGGGGGTCTCCTACGAGCAGTACTTC

j_call: TRBJ2-1
v_call: TRBV9
d_call: .
clone_size: once
cdr3_aa: CASSVVTGNERGSDEQFF
cdr3_nt: TGTGCCAGCAGCGTAGTGACAGGGAATGAGCGGGGGAGCGATGAGCAGTTCTTC

j_call: TRBJ1-3
v_call: TRBV7-9
d_call: .
clone_size: .
cdr3_aa: CASSSRVAYGNTIYF
cdr3_nt: TGTGCCAGCAGCTCGCGTGTAGCTTATGGAAACACCATATATTTT

j_call: TRBJ2-5
v_call: TRBV19
d_call: .
clone_size: few
cdr3_aa: CASSMTGQETQYF
cdr3_nt: TGTGCCAGTAGTATGACCGGGCAAGAGACCCAGTACTTC

j_call: TRBJ1-6
v_call: TRBV2
d_call: .
clone_size: once
cdr3_aa: CATLAWGQDGRSPLHF
cdr3_nt: TGTGCCACCCTCGCGTGGGGCCAGGATGGTAGATCACCCCTCCACTTT

j_call: TRBJ2-7
v_call: TRBV7-8
d_call: .
clone_size: .
cdr3_aa: CASSLTRQGLYEQYF
cdr3_nt: TGTGCCAGCAGCTTAACGCGACAGGGACTCTACGAGCAGTACTTC

j_call: TRBJ2-7
v_call: TRBV5-5
d_call: .
clone_size: .
cdr3_aa: CASSSHYEQYF
cdr3_nt: TGTGCCAGCAGCTCCCACTACGAGCAGTACTTC

j_call: TRBJ2-4
v_call: TRBV7-2
d_call: .
clone_size: .
cdr3_aa: CASSFGQAKNIQYF
cdr3_nt: TGTGCCAGCAGCTTTGGACAGGCCAAAAACATTCAGTACTTC

j_call: TRBJ1-6
v_call: TRBV5-6
d_call: .
clone_size: once
cdr3_aa: CASSDKQVHYNSPLHF
cdr3_nt: TGTGCCAGCAGCGACAAACAGGTTCACTATAATTCACCCCTCCACTTT

j_call: TRBJ2-7
v_call: TRBV6-1
d_call: TRBD2
clone_size: .
cdr3_aa: CASSVDGGGNYEQYF
cdr3_nt: TGTGCCAGCAGTGTTGACGGGGGGGGCAACTACGAGCAGTACTTC

j_call: TRBJ2-4
v_call: TRBV6-1
d_call: TRBD2
clone_size: once
cdr3_aa: CASQSGTSGRDIQYF
cdr3_nt: TGTGCCAGCCAATCCGGGACTAGCGGGAGGGACATTCAGTACTTC